This T cell receptor (beta chain) was profiled in a study of cytomegalovirus exposure and HLA in healthy donors. 60 Vbeta and 13 Jbeta primers were used in PCR. Per the authors' pipeline: Roughly 11 million of the roughly 80 million unique TCR beta chains counted in a later analysis were shared. Clones were read by immunoSEQ multiplex PCR, and TCRdb kept only the in-frame ones, dropping some. The V and J calls and clone size come from that table; D and trimming were worked out from the DNA. The table shows about 190,000 clones, with 80% occurring only once. Study observations and caveats: The classifier was said to identify cytomegalovirus status with high specificity and sensitivity. Most observed TCR sequences were rare, whereas some public TCRs were detected in many donors.

As for this clone: What it binds is unknown.

The sequenced sample was PBMCs. The sequence was collected from a boy aged 5-17 years in good health and CMV-seronegative.

For the CDR3, the DNA is TGTGCCAGCTCCCCGACAGCCATGAACACTGAAGCTTTCTTT. Its protein is CASSPTAMNTEAFF. This chain joins TRBV18 and TRBJ1-1; a weak D match, TRBD1 (5 bases). V was clipped by 6 bases and J by 0 bases, with 11 bases between them. The CDR3 runs to 14 residues. CDR1 is KGHSH and CDR2 is LQKENI in the germline V gene.